These 5 T cell receptor beta chains were sequenced from one sample in a study of OX40 agonist ivuxolimab in advanced cancers. The protocol used for the library was the immunoSEQ multiplex PCR assay. This is the immuneACCESS table as TCRdb keeps it, with only in-frame sequences that have V and J called. A part of the clones is gone; compared with another copy, unresolved V genes explain less than half, and the rest is unexplained. The sample table contains 40,000 to 50,000 clones; only one count was recorded for approximately 88% of them. Clones ranked in the top ten supply about 0.6% of the sample. The sequencing here drew on CD4+ or CD8+ T cells sorted from blood, taken in a trial of the OX40 agonist ivuxolimab. The receptor source for this set is an adult with an advanced solid tumor such as melanoma, head and neck, liver or kidney cancer.

The rearrangement uses TRBV9 and TRBJ2-1; 10 positions match TRBD2. The germline V gene has CDR1 SGDLS and CDR2 YYNGEE. The CDR3 contains 15 residues. The trim removed 5 bases at V and 3 bases at J, leaving 5 bases unmatched. CDR3 nucleotides: TGTGCCAGCAGTTATAGCGGGGGGAACTACAATGAGCAGTTCTTC. Translated, it gives CASSYSGGNYNEQFF. Supplemented by reference TRBV9 and TRBJ2-1, the full variable domain reads DSGVTQTPKHLITATGQRVTLRCSPRSGDLSVYWYQQSLDQGLQFLIQYYNGEERAKGNILERFSAQQFPDLHSELNLSSLELGDSALYFCASSYSGGNYNEQFFGPGTRLTVL.

V and J are TRBV5-1 and TRBJ2-7; D could derive from TRBD1 or TRBD2 (5 bases each). V lost 4 bases to trimming and J lost 1 base, with 15 bases between them. CDR3 size: 15 residues. Germline V gene data show CDR1 as SGHRS and CDR2 as YFSETQ. CDR3 sequence: CASSTGRWNSYEQYF. For the CDR3, the DNA is TGCGCCAGCAGCACGGGACGCTGGAATTCCTACGAGCAGTACTTC.

V is TRBV5-4 and J is TRBJ1-1; 10 nucleotides agree with TRBD1. V dropped 3 bases and J dropped 0; count of bases not matched to a gene: 5. Germline lookup yields CDR1 SGHNT and CDR2 YYREEE (reference sequence). This CDR3 region has 16 residues. CDR3 nucleotide sequence: TGTGCCAGCAGCTCACCGGGACAGGGGTTGAACACTGAAGCTTTCTTT. It is translated as CASSSPGQGLNTEAFF.

The CDR3 loop reads CASTGGRGLSPLHF. The CDR3 DNA follows: TGTGCCAGCACGGGGGGCAGGGGGCTTTCACCCCTCCACTTT. The V call is TRBV28, the J call TRBJ1-6; 8 bases fit TRBD1. V was pared by 7 bases and J by 9 bases, with 8 bases of the junction left unmatched. Germline V gene data show CDR1 as MDHEN and CDR2 as SYDVKM. CDR3 length: 14 amino acids.

The chain couples TRBV5-5 to TRBJ1-2; 11 bases line up with TRBD1. The CDR3 is 15 amino acids. Germline V lookup: CDR1 SGHKS, CDR2 YYEKEE (reference sequence). The V and J ends lost 3 bases and 8 bases, in that order; junction bases with no gene match: 9. The CDR3 protein is CASSSFGQGARGYTF. The CDR3, as DNA: TGTGCCAGCAGCTCATTCGGACAGGGGGCGCGGGGCTACACCTTC.